These T cell receptor beta chains were read from a single sample in a study of blood T cell repertoires in COVID-19. This table comes from immunoSEQ multiplex PCR, and its TCRdb copy is limited to in-frame clones, with some not included. The data contain about 300,000 clones, around 90% of them singletons. The specimen was peripheral blood. The receptors derive from a man in his late teens or twenties who had recovered from COVID-19. Both conserved end residues are part of each CDR3. D genes are given only for firm matches. Clone size appears in some rows only: once, few, many, or a class for an expanded clone.

v_gene	len	abundance	d_gene	j_gene	CDR3aa	CDR3nt
TRBV18	14	-	TRBD1	TRBJ2-7	CASSLDRTAYEQYF	TGTGCCAGCTCCCTGGACAGGACAGCCTACGAGCAGTACTTC
TRBV29-1	13	-	-	TRBJ2-7	CSVEDVSSYEQYF	TGCAGCGTTGAAGATGTCAGTTCCTACGAGCAGTACTTC
TRBV4-3	14	-	-	TRBJ2-3	CASSQDLEIDTQYF	TGCGCCAGCAGCCAAGATCTGGAGATAGATACGCAGTATTTT
TRBV3-1/TRBV3-2	15	once	TRBD1	TRBJ1-2	CASSQDQGENYGYTF	TGTGCCAGCAGCCAAGATCAGGGGGAAAACTATGGCTACACCTTC
TRBV3-1/TRBV3-2	17	-	TRBD1	TRBJ2-7	CASSQGFSTGVTYEQYF	TGTGCCAGCAGCCAAGGATTCTCTACAGGGGTAACCTACGAGCAGTACTTC
TRBV7-3	16	-	TRBD2	TRBJ2-3	CASSPMTSGFTDTQYF	TGTGCCAGCAGCCCTATGACTAGCGGATTCACAGATACGCAGTATTTT
TRBV15	15	-	TRBD1	TRBJ1-5	CATSLNRGSNQPQHF	TGTGCCACCAGTCTGAACAGGGGGAGCAATCAGCCCCAGCATTTT
TRBV18	14	-	TRBD1	TRBJ1-2	CASSPDRGSRGYTF	TGTGCCAGCTCACCGGACAGGGGGAGCCGTGGCTACACCTTC
TRBV15	16	-	-	TRBJ1-3	CATSRDTVYSGNTIYF	TGTGCCACCAGCAGAGATACTGTCTACTCTGGAAACACCATATATTTT
TRBV6-4	19	-	TRBD1	TRBJ2-5	CASSDSKKGPLDRGETQYF	TGTGCCAGCAGTGACTCGAAGAAAGGCCCCCTGGACAGGGGAGAGACCCAGTACTTC
TRBV19	17	-	TRBD1	TRBJ1-1	CASTPGQGTWWNTEAFF	TGTGCCAGTACCCCGGGACAGGGGACCTGGTGGAACACTGAAGCTTTCTTT
TRBV10-3	13	once	TRBD2	TRBJ2-1	CAITSGGPMEQFF	TGTGCCATCACGTCGGGAGGCCCCATGGAGCAGTTCTTC
TRBV2	14	-	TRBD1	TRBJ1-4	CASRQGAWDEKLFF	TGTGCCAGTAGACAGGGGGCATGGGATGAAAAACTGTTTTTT
TRBV5-1	14	-	-	TRBJ2-3	CASSPAAFTDTQYF	TGCGCCAGCAGCCCTGCGGCGTTCACAGATACGCAGTATTTT
TRBV5-1	15	-	-	TRBJ2-3	CASSNGQLSTDTQYF	TGCGCCAGCAGCAACGGACAGCTTAGCACAGATACGCAGTATTTT
TRBV7-9	18	-	-	TRBJ2-1	CASSNRDIITHATNEQFF	TGTGCCAGCAGCAACCGGGACATAATAACTCATGCTACCAATGAGCAGTTCTTC
TRBV3-1/TRBV3-2	14	-	-	TRBJ2-7	CASSQAGSVGEQYF	TGTGCCAGCAGCCAAGCCGGGTCAGTAGGCGAGCAGTACTTC
TRBV29-1	13	-	TRBD1	TRBJ1-2	CSVETGTDYGYTF	TGCAGCGTTGAAACCGGGACAGACTATGGCTACACCTTC
TRBV7-3	16	few	TRBD2	TRBJ2-1	CASSLVWRGVYNEQFF	TGTGCCAGCAGCTTAGTCTGGCGGGGGGTCTACAATGAGCAGTTCTTC
TRBV6-5	14	-	-	TRBJ1-1	CASSPPRENTEAFF	TGTGCCAGCAGTCCTCCTCGAGAGAACACTGAAGCTTTCTTT
TRBV5-6	14	once	TRBD1	TRBJ1-2	CASSFPDRPYGYTF	TGTGCCAGCAGCTTCCCGGACAGGCCTTATGGCTACACCTTC
TRBV6-5	14	-	-	TRBJ1-1	CASSPGRATEKAFF	TGTGCCAGCAGTCCAGGCCGAGCCACGGAAAAAGCTTTCTTT
TRBV29-1	13	-	TRBD1	TRBJ1-1	CSVVRQGNTEAFF	TGCAGCGTTGTCAGACAGGGGAACACTGAAGCTTTCTTT
TRBV7-7	15	-	TRBD2	TRBJ2-5	CASSGNSGGGETQYF	TGTGCCAGCAGCGGCAATAGCGGGGGGGGAGAGACCCAGTACTTC
TRBV24-1	16	-	TRBD1	TRBJ2-7	CATSDLERQGAHEQYF	TGTGCCACCAGTGATTTGGAGCGACAGGGGGCCCACGAGCAGTACTTC
TRBV10-3	16	-	-	TRBJ1-1	CAISEPGAEKNTEAFF	TGTGCCATCAGTGAGCCAGGGGCAGAGAAGAACACTGAAGCTTTCTTT
TRBV18	14	-	-	TRBJ1-5	CASSQESTGRSQHF	TGTGCCAGCTCGCAAGAATCGACAGGCAGGTCCCAGCATTTT
TRBV7-2	15	-	-	TRBJ2-3	CASSPVADPTDTQYF	TGTGCCAGCAGCCCAGTAGCAGATCCCACAGATACGCAGTATTTT
TRBV6-2/TRBV6-3	12	-	-	TRBJ1-2	CASSWDTQSYTF	TGTGCCAGCAGCTGGGACACCCAGAGCTACACCTTC
TRBV28	17	few	-	TRBJ2-7	CASSSHSGTRGHYEQYF	TGTGCCAGCAGTTCACACTCCGGGACAAGGGGACACTACGAGCAGTACTTC
TRBV2	15	-	TRBD2	TRBJ2-1	CASSERASGGDEQFF	TGTGCCAGCAGTGAACGGGCTAGCGGGGGGGATGAGCAGTTCTTC
TRBV10-3	19	-	TRBD2	TRBJ2-1	CATCPAVGTSGSSYNEQFF	TGTGCCACCTGCCCGGCAGTGGGGACTAGCGGTAGCTCCTACAATGAGCAGTTCTTC
TRBV6-4	14	-	TRBD1	TRBJ1-2	CASSEGTGGRGYTF	TGTGCCAGCAGTGAAGGCACAGGGGGCCGTGGCTACACCTTC
TRBV7-2	15	-	TRBD1	TRBJ2-5	CASSQTGQTQETQYF	TGTGCCAGCAGCCAAACGGGACAGACCCAAGAGACCCAGTACTTC
TRBV29-1	14	-	TRBD1	TRBJ1-1	CSVHAGTGNTEAFF	TGCAGCGTACACGCCGGGACAGGGAACACTGAAGCTTTCTTT
TRBV5-1	17	-	-	TRBJ2-5	CASSLRAVPKDQETQYF	TGCGCCAGCAGCTTGCGAGCGGTCCCGAAGGACCAAGAGACCCAGTACTTC
TRBV7-2	13	-	-	TRBJ2-1	CASSLPVYNEQFF	TGTGCCAGCAGCTTACCGGTCTACAATGAGCAGTTCTTC
TRBV2	13	-	TRBD1	TRBJ1-1	CASRSTGGTEAFF	TGTGCCAGCAGGTCTACAGGGGGAACTGAAGCTTTCTTT
TRBV4-2	15	-	TRBD2	TRBJ2-2	CASSQDQAGAGELFF	TGTGCCAGCAGCCAAGATCAAGCGGGGGCCGGGGAGCTGTTTTTT
TRBV27	17	few	TRBD2	TRBJ2-7	CASSPRQEGSGRYEQYF	TGTGCCAGCAGTCCCAGACAGGAAGGGAGCGGGAGATACGAGCAGTACTTC
TRBV7-3	17	-	-	TRBJ2-1	CASSAYRRESDYNEQFF	TGTGCCAGCAGCGCTTATCGACGGGAGTCTGACTACAATGAGCAGTTCTTC
TRBV20-1	12	-	-	TRBJ2-3	CSASPPSDTQYF	TGCAGTGCCAGTCCTCCTTCAGATACGCAGTATTTT
TRBV30	12	-	-	TRBJ2-7	CAWSVVLSEQYF	TGTGCCTGGAGTGTTGTTTTATCCGAGCAGTACTTC
TRBV5-4	16	-	TRBD1	TRBJ2-2	CASSLGGWDRSGELFF	TGTGCCAGCAGCTTGGGAGGGTGGGACAGGTCCGGGGAGCTGTTTTTT
TRBV11-2	18	-	TRBD2	TRBJ2-1	CASSVRERGLNSYNEQFF	TGTGCCAGCAGCGTTAGGGAGCGGGGCCTGAACTCCTACAATGAGCAGTTCTTC
TRBV4-1	13	-	-	TRBJ2-7	CASSQRDSYEQYF	TGCGCCAGCAGCCAACGGGATTCCTACGAGCAGTACTTC
TRBV29-1	11	-	-	TRBJ2-1	CSVEGSGEQFF	TGCAGCGTTGAGGGCTCCGGAGAGCAGTTCTTC
TRBV5-8	15	-	TRBD1	TRBJ2-1	CASSSPRQGFNEQFF	TGTGCCAGCAGCTCGCCGCGACAGGGATTCAATGAGCAGTTCTTC
TRBV11-2	15	once	TRBD2	TRBJ2-3	CASSSSGGAGDTQYF	TGTGCCAGCAGCTCAAGCGGGGGGGCGGGAGATACGCAGTATTTT
TRBV27	16	once	TRBD1	TRBJ2-7	CASSAAGQGLTYEQYF	TGTGCCAGCAGTGCAGCAGGACAGGGCCTAACCTACGAGCAGTACTTC
TRBV7-9	16	-	TRBD1	TRBJ1-5	CASSRTGEVGNQPQHF	TGTGCCAGCAGCCGGACAGGGGAGGTTGGAAATCAGCCCCAGCATTTT
TRBV19	15	-	-	TRBJ1-1	CASNGGGGPNTEAFF	TGTGCCAGTAACGGGGGCGGGGGACCGAACACTGAAGCTTTCTTT
TRBV18	13	-	-	TRBJ2-3	CASSPYGGDTQYF	TGTGCCAGCTCACCCTACGGGGGAGATACGCAGTATTTT
TRBV5-4	11	-	-	TRBJ1-1	CASRSNTEAFF	TGTGCCAGCAGATCTAACACTGAAGCTTTCTTT
TRBV6-4	13	-	-	TRBJ2-2	CASSDFFPGELFF	TGTGCCAGCAGTGACTTCTTTCCCGGGGAGCTGTTTTTT
TRBV2	14	-	-	TRBJ2-7	CASSEGTESYEQYF	TGTGCCAGCAGTGAAGGGACAGAGTCCTACGAGCAGTACTTC
TRBV6-6	13	-	-	TRBJ1-2	CASSYGIRDGYTF	TGTGCCAGCAGTTACGGGATCAGGGATGGCTACACCTTC
TRBV19	15	-	TRBD1	TRBJ2-5	CASSIGTGTGETQYF	TGTGCCAGTAGTATAGGGACAGGGACAGGGGAGACCCAGTACTTC
TRBV10-3	14	once	-	TRBJ1-1	CATGGRAGNTEAFF	TGTGCCACGGGGGGCAGGGCGGGAAACACTGAAGCTTTCTTT